One sample yielded the 23 T cell receptor beta chains listed below, sequenced in a study of cytomegalovirus exposure and HLA in healthy donors. The PCR was carried out with 60 Vbeta primers and 13 Jbeta primers. This table comes from immunoSEQ multiplex PCR, and its TCRdb copy is limited to in-frame clones, with some not included. In the table there are 150,000 to 200,000 clones, approximately 80% of which are singletons. Sequencing was performed on PBMCs. These receptors all come from a man between 45 and 60 years old in good health and CMV-seropositive.

The chain is built from TRBV28 and TRBJ2-7; a weak D match, TRBD1 (5 bases). From germline, CDR1 is MDHEN and CDR2 SYDVKM. The CDR3 is made up of 12 amino acids. Between the trimmed V and J ends, which lost 7 bases and 10 bases, there was a span of 17 bases. The CDR3 DNA follows: TGTGCCAGCACCGATGGTTTGGGGCCACAGTACTTC. Translation gives CASTDGLGPQYF.

The J gene is TRBJ2-3, the V gene TRBV7-9; 12 nucleotides match TRBD1. CDR3 length: 16 amino acids. The germline CDR1 and CDR2 sequences are SEHNR and FQNEAQ (reference sequence). V lost 0 bases, J lost 6 bases, and 4 bases stayed unmatched. The DNA for the CDR3 is TGTGCCAGCAGCTTAGCCGGGACAGGGGGCGGGGATACGCAGTATTTT. It is translated as CASSLAGTGGGDTQYF.

Of note for this clone: The junction does not match germline at one end; this may be a read error. The chain recombines TRBV14 with TRBJ2-7, with a possible D match to TRBD1 (6 bases). CDR3 length: 12 residues. Per the germline V gene, CDR1 is SGHDN and CDR2 is FVKESK. The CDR3 DNA reads as TGTGCCAGCAGCGCCGGGACAAGTTCTTTGCGATTC. Translation: CASSAGTSSLRF.

V and J are TRBV7-6 and TRBJ1-2, with 7 bases that match TRBD1. The CDR3 loop spans 15 amino acids. Looked up from germline, CDR1 is SGHVS and CDR2 is FNYEAQ. V lost 1 base to trimming and J lost 4 bases; unmatched junction nucleotides: 6. CDR3 sequence: CASSLGQGPLYGYTF. CDR3 nucleotides: TGTGCCAGCAGCTTAGGACAGGGCCCGCTCTATGGCTACACCTTC.

This clone occurred a few times. J is TRBJ1-4 and V is TRBV7-6; TRBD1 matches at 9 bases. V lost 5 bases, J lost 10 bases, and 14 bases stayed unmatched. The CDR3 has 16 residues. Germline V gene data show CDR1 as SGHVS and CDR2 as FNYEAQ. CDR3 sequence (DNA): TGTGCCAGCAGCGACTATACGGGGGGACAGGGAGTAAAACTGTTTTTT. It yields the protein CASSDYTGGQGVKLFF.

In this sample, this clone turned up a few times. Other DNA sequences in this specimen translate into the identical CDR3. The rearrangement links TRBV5-1 to TRBJ2-3; no clear D. The V gene lost 0 bases and the J gene lost 0 bases, with 11 bases spanning the gap. CDR3 size: 16 residues. Germline V gene sequence: CDR1 SGHRS, CDR2 YFSETQ. CDR3 sequence reads: CASSLARNPSTDTQYF. The CDR3 DNA follows: TGCGCCAGCAGCTTGGCCAGAAACCCTAGCACAGATACGCAGTATTTT.

V is TRBV5-6 and J is TRBJ1-2; TRBD1 aligns across 8 bases. This CDR3 has 15 residues. Per germline, CDR1 SGHDT and CDR2 YYEEEE. V lost 4 bases to trimming and J lost 6 bases; unmatched junction nucleotides: 11. The chain's CDR3 is CASSPDRGRADGYTF. The DNA for the CDR3 is TGTGCCAGCAGCCCAGACAGGGGACGAGCCGATGGCTACACCTTC.

The V call is TRBV28, the J call TRBJ1-4; TRBD1 agrees at 11 bases. The CDR3 runs to 14 residues. The junction had 4 bases not matched to a gene; V was cut back by 6 bases and J by 7 bases. Germline assignment: CDR1 MDHEN and CDR2 SYDVKM. In DNA form, the CDR3 reads TGTGCCAGCAGCTCGGGACAGGGGGGTGAAAAACTGTTTTTT. This gives the protein CASSSGQGGEKLFF.

This clone has a single count. This chain connects TRBV29-1 to TRBJ2-7; TRBD1 agrees at 8 bases. Losses at the gene ends were 4 bases for V and 4 bases for J; bases not matched to a gene: 9. This CDR3 spans 14 amino acids. Germline V gives CDR1 SQVTM, CDR2 ANQGSEA. CDR3 loop: CSVGITGGKYEQYF. CDR3 sequence (DNA): TGCAGCGTTGGAATCACAGGGGGAAAGTACGAGCAGTACTTC.

The chain employs TRBV6-1 and TRBJ2-2, with 12 nucleotides matching TRBD2. This CDR3 spans 17 amino acids. Germline V CDR1 and CDR2: MNHNS, SASEGT. V was clipped by 3 bases and J by 13 bases; unmatched bases: 15. CDR3 sequence (DNA): TGTGCCAGCAGTGACCTGACTAGCGGGAGATCCTATGCGGGGCTGTTTTTT. Protein product: CASSDLTSGRSYAGLFF.

V is TRBV27 and J is TRBJ1-4; D gene ambiguous. V was cut by 3 bases and J by 6 bases, with 8 bases left in between. The germline CDR1 and CDR2 sequences are MNHEY and SMNVEV (reference sequence). The CDR3 sequence is 13 residues long. CDR3 DNA sequence: TGTGCCAGCAGTTTCCGGTCCGATGAAAAACTGTTTTTT. Translated: CASSFRSDEKLFF. Filled out from reference TRBV27 and TRBJ1-4, the complete variable domain reads EAQVTQNPRYLITVTGKKLTVTCSQNMNHEYMSWYRQDPGLGLRQIYYSMNVEVTDKGDVPEGYKVSRKEKRNFPLILESPSPNQTSLYFCASSFRSDEKLFFGSGTQLSVL.

The chain's CDR3 is CASSYSAEAYEQYF. The CDR3 region has the DNA TGTGCCAGCAGTTACTCGGCAGAGGCCTACGAGCAGTACTTC. V usage is TRBV6-5 and J usage is TRBJ2-7; D remains ambiguous. The CDR3 runs 14 residues. From germline, CDR1 is MNHEY and CDR2 SVGAGI. With 0 bases removed from V and 2 bases from J, the gap between germline ends came to 8 bases.

The rearrangement links TRBV28 to TRBJ1-4; 8 bases agree with TRBD1. Per the germline V gene, CDR1 is MDHEN and CDR2 is SYDVKM. This CDR3 region has 15 residues. J lost 7 bases, V lost 4 bases, and 8 bases had no gene match. In DNA, the CDR3 is TGTGCCAGCAGTTCCGGACAGGGAGCTGGTGAAAAACTGTTTTTT. It encodes CASSSGQGAGEKLFF.

This chain links TRBV6-1 with TRBJ1-1, with unresolved D. The CDR3 runs 14 residues. CDR1 is MNHNS and CDR2 is SASEGT in the germline V gene. V lost 4 bases and J 1 base, leaving 10 bases between the germline ends. The CDR3 reads CASSAEVGNTEAFF. Written as DNA, the CDR3 is TGTGCCAGCAGTGCCGAAGTCGGGAACACTGAAGCTTTCTTT.

The chain carries TRBV5-4 and TRBJ2-6; 9 bases agree with TRBD1. Germline CDR1 is SGHNT and CDR2 is YYREEE (reference sequence). This CDR3 contains 17 residues. The junction had 6 bases not matched to a gene; V was cut back by 4 bases and J by 1 base. The CDR3 loop reads CASSRFGTGSGANVLTF. CDR3 in DNA: TGTGCCAGCAGCAGATTCGGGACAGGGTCTGGGGCCAACGTCCTGACTTTC.

The CDR3 sequence: CASSREVAGRTDTQYF. CDR3 bases: TGTGCCAGCAGCAGAGAGGTAGCGGGCCGCACAGATACGCAGTATTTT. V usage is TRBV2 and J usage is TRBJ2-3; TRBD2 aligns across 7 bases. V dropped 6 bases and J dropped 1; count of bases not matched to a gene: 10. The CDR3 runs to 16 residues. Germline CDR1 SNHLY, CDR2 FYNNEI.

The chain uses TRBV7-2 and TRBJ2-7; D possibly corresponds to TRBD1 (5 bases). The CDR3 extends over 16 amino acids. Germline V lookup: CDR1 SGHTA, CDR2 FQGNSA. V was pared by 1 base and J by 0 bases, with 13 bases between. CDR3 protein: CASSLGSQGNSYEQYF. DNA for the CDR3: TGTGCCAGCAGCTTAGGAAGTCAGGGCAACTCCTACGAGCAGTACTTC.

The genes are TRBV9 and TRBJ2-3; TRBD1 agrees at 9 bases. CDR3 length equals 17 residues. Germline V gene sequence: CDR1 SGDLS, CDR2 YYNGEE. V lost 0 bases and J lost 2; bases outside the gene matches: 7. In DNA form, the CDR3 reads TGTGCCAGCAGCGTAGCTCAACAGGGGGCATTCACAGATACGCAGTATTTT. It specifies CASSVAQQGAFTDTQYF.

The chain recombines TRBV14 with TRBJ1-2; a possible D gene is TRBD1 (5 bases). Per the germline V gene, CDR1 is SGHDN and CDR2 is FVKESK. This CDR3 has 14 amino acids. Trimming left V 3 bases short and J 1 base short, with 9 bases between. The CDR3 sequence: CASSQTVRNYGYTF. The CDR3 region has the DNA TGTGCCAGCAGCCAGACAGTTCGTAACTATGGCTACACCTTC.

The chain joins TRBV11-2 to TRBJ2-1; no reliable D call. The V gene's germline CDR1 is SGHAT and CDR2 FQNNGV. V lost 5 bases, J lost 7 bases, and 9 bases lay in between. The CDR3 runs 12 residues. This CDR3 reads CASSARLNEQFF. The CDR3 nucleotides are TGTGCCAGCAGCGCGCGACTGAATGAGCAGTTCTTC.

This clone has just a few counts. The V call is TRBV9, the J call TRBJ2-1; 12 positions agree with TRBD2. V shed 0 bases and J 3 bases; nucleotides not matched to a gene: 4. Germline loops: CDR1 SGDLS, CDR2 YYNGEE. There are 17 residues in the CDR3. The CDR3 loop reads CASSVGLAGGNYNEQFF. CDR3 DNA sequence: TGTGCCAGCAGCGTAGGGCTAGCGGGAGGGAACTACAATGAGCAGTTCTTC.

The rearrangement joins TRBV13 to TRBJ2-7; D is unresolved. V lost 0 bases, J lost 3 bases, and 9 bases lay in between. This CDR3 is 14 amino acids long. Germline loops: CDR1 PRHDT, CDR2 FYEKMQ (reference sequence). CDR3 coding DNA: TGTGCCAGCAGCTTAGGCAGGCGAAACTACGAGCAGTACTTC. This codes for CASSLGRRNYEQYF.

This sequence joins TRBV11-2 and TRBJ1-2, with unresolved D. In germline, CDR1 is SGHAT, CDR2 FQNNGV. Trimming removed 5 bases from V and 4 bases from J, with 5 bases in between. CDR3 length equals 11 residues. CDR3 sequence reads: CASSIGYGYTF. The CDR3 nucleotides read TGTGCCAGCAGCATCGGCTATGGCTACACCTTC.